This TCR beta chain was found in a study of T-cell reconstitution after alpha-beta-depleted transplantation in children. Study conclusions and caveats: T cells produced anew were the main source of T-cell counts and diversity one year after transplant. In patients about two months after transplant, alpha-beta T cells reportedly arose from several hundred expanded graft clones.

Researchers prepared the TCRbeta library using unique molecular identifiers, the study reports. TCRdb reanalysed the PCR reads using MiXCR and keeps one entry per CDR3 protein. The data contain hundreds of thousands of distinct CDR3 sequences, approximately 14% of them singletons. The CDR3 is 14 amino acids. Trimming removed 3 bases at V and 2 bases at J, with 11 bases between. The germline CDR1 and CDR2 sequences are MNHEY and SMNVEV (reference sequence). Comment on this clonotype: What it binds is unknown.

This specimen consisted of PBMCs, obtained before TCRalphabeta/CD19-depleted stem cell transplant. The receptor was isolated from a girl aged 2 to 9 with congenital amegakaryocytic thrombocytopenia, due to receive a stem cell transplant. This chain connects TRBV27 to TRBJ2-7, with D tentatively TRBD2 (5 bases). CDR3 bases: TGTGCCAGCAGTTTTATTAGCGACCCCTACGAGCAGTACTTC. Protein product: CASSFISDPYEQYF.